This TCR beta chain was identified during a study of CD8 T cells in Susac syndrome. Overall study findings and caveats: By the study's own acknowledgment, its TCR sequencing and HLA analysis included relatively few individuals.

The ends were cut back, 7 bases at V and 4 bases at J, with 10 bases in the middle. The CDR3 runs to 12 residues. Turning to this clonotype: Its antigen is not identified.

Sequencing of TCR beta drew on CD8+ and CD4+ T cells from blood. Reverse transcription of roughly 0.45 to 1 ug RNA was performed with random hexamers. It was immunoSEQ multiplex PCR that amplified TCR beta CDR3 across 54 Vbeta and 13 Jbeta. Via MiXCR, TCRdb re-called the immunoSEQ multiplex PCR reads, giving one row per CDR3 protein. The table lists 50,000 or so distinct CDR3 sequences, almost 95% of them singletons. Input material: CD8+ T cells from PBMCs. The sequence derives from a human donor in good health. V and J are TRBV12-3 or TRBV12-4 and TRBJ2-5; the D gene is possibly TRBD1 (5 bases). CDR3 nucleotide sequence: TGTGCCAGCACTCAGGGTTCAGAGACCCAGTACTTC. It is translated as CASTQGSETQYF.